This record concerns one TCR beta chain sequence. The sample belongs to a study of CD8 T cells in Susac syndrome. V shed 1 base and J shed 2 bases, with 3 bases lying between them. This CDR3 is 12 amino acids long. Germline loops: CDR1 LGHDT, CDR2 YNNKEL (reference sequence). Sequencing of TCR beta was undertaken in CD8+ and CD4+ T cells derived from blood. With random hexamers, reverse transcription was performed on roughly 0.45 to 1 ug of RNA. The method of amplification for TCR beta CDR3 was immunoSEQ multiplex PCR, covering 54 Vbeta and 13 Jbeta. TCRdb fed the immunoSEQ multiplex PCR reads into MiXCR, producing one record per CDR3 protein. This sample has about 160,000 distinct CDR3 sequences; around 93% occur once, and the top ten carry more than 0.11%.

This chain uses TRBV3-1 with TRBJ2-7; D remains ambiguous. This clonotype originated in a human donor in good health. What was sequenced was CD4+ T cells from PBMCs. Here the CDR3 reads CASSQVTYEQYF. The CDR3 DNA follows: TGTGCCAGCAGCCAAGTAACCTACGAGCAGTACTTC.